A single sample is the source of the 13 T cell receptor beta chains below, sequenced in a study of blood T cell repertoires in COVID-19. Profiling relied on immunoSEQ multiplex PCR, and the TCRdb table lists in-frame clones only, not all of them. This sample yields 150,000 to 200,000 clones, of which under 90% are seen a single time; 5.5% to 8.5% belongs to the top ten. The specimen was peripheral blood. The receptor set was obtained from a man aged 55 to 70 with acute or convalescent COVID-19.

J is TRBJ2-7 and V is TRBV6-6, with D hard to call. Trimming removed 2 bases at V and 0 bases at J, with 5 bases between. The germline gives CDR1 MNHNY, CDR2 SVGAGI (reference sequence). The CDR3 runs 13 residues. The CDR3 DNA is TGTGCCAGCAGTTACGGCGGCTCCTACGAGCAGTACTTC. Translated: CASSYGGSYEQYF.

This clone has only one observation. The rearrangement joins TRBV5-4 to TRBJ1-2; possibly TRBD1 for D (5 bases). The germline CDR1 and CDR2 sequences are SGHNT and YYREEE (reference sequence). This CDR3 is 15 amino acids long. The germline V and J ends were trimmed by 0 bases and 7 bases, with 16 bases remaining between them. This CDR3 reads CASSLDPNLRGGYTF. The CDR3, as DNA: TGTGCCAGCAGCTTGGATCCGAACCTTAGGGGTGGCTACACCTTC.

This rearrangement joins TRBV7-2 to TRBJ2-1; 7 bases map to TRBD2. The ends lost 5 bases at V and 10 bases at J; junction bases unmatched: 8. The CDR3 runs 13 residues. Germline V CDR1 and CDR2: SGHTA, FQGNSA. This CDR3 reads CASSERLAREQFF. CDR3 coding DNA: TGTGCCAGCAGCGAAAGACTAGCTCGGGAGCAGTTCTTC.

The V and J genes are TRBV6-5 and TRBJ2-3; TRBD2 is a possible D gene (7 bases). V dropped 8 bases and J dropped 0 bases, with 15 bases sitting between them. CDR1 and CDR2 (germline): MNHEY, SVGAGI. The CDR3 runs to 15 residues. CDR3 loop: CASGGGGPSTDTQYF. Here the CDR3 DNA reads TGTGCCAGCGGGGGCGGGGGCCCCAGCACAGATACGCAGTATTTT.

The J gene is TRBJ1-2, the V gene TRBV27; the match to TRBD1 covers 8 bases. The V gene end was trimmed by 5 bases and the J gene end by 5 bases; junction bases not matched to a gene: 16. CDR1 is MNHEY, CDR2 SMNVEV, per germline (reference sequence). The CDR3 is 17 residues long. Here the CDR3 DNA reads TGTGCCAGCAGTCCATCTACCACCCGGACAGGGCATTATGGCTACACCTTC. The encoded protein is CASSPSTTRTGHYGYTF.

The gene calls are TRBV19 and TRBJ2-1; TRBD1 agrees at 7 bases. The V gene end was trimmed by 4 bases and the J gene end by 3 bases; junction bases not matched to a gene: 12. The germline V gene has CDR1 LNHDA and CDR2 SQIVND (reference sequence). This CDR3 comprises 17 residues. This chain's CDR3 is CASSSYYRGQNYNEQFF. The CDR3 DNA follows: TGTGCCAGTAGTAGCTATTACAGGGGTCAGAACTACAATGAGCAGTTCTTC.

The chain uses TRBV11-2 and TRBJ2-1, with TRBD2 matching 8 bases. Germline values: CDR1 SGHAT, CDR2 FQNNGV. This CDR3 contains 17 residues. With 1 base clipped from V and 0 bases from J, the junction kept 5 bases outside the gene matches. The CDR3, as DNA: TGTGCCAGCAGCTTAGGGGTAGCGGGGAGCTCCTACAATGAGCAGTTCTTC. Translation: CASSLGVAGSSYNEQFF.

V usage is TRBV4-1 and J usage is TRBJ2-7; 8 bases are shared with TRBD2. Germline-derived CDR1 and CDR2 are MGHRA and YSYEKL. V trimming: 4 bases; J trimming: 1 base; junction bases outside the gene matches: 9. CDR3 length: 16 residues. For the CDR3, the DNA is TGCGCCAGCAGCCCATTCATCCTAGCGGGTTCCTACGAGCAGTACTTC. The encoded protein is CASSPFILAGSYEQYF.

V usage is TRBV7-9 and J usage is TRBJ2-2; D is unresolved. The V end was cut by 0 bases, the J end by 2 bases, with 10 bases between. The germline V gene encodes CDR1 SEHNR and CDR2 FQNEAQ (reference sequence). This CDR3 is 16 amino acids long. The DNA of the CDR3 is TGTGCCAGCAGCTTAGCGAGGAAAATTAACACCGGGGAGCTGTTTTTT. Translating gives CASSLARKINTGELFF.

The rearrangement links TRBV5-1 to TRBJ1-5, with D unresolved. Germline V lookup: CDR1 SGHRS, CDR2 YFSETQ. The CDR3 is 14 residues long. The V gene lost 8 bases and the J gene lost 5 bases, with 17 bases spanning the gap. The CDR3 loop reads CARGAEKAYQPQHF. The CDR3 DNA follows: TGCGCCAGGGGAGCGGAGAAGGCCTATCAGCCCCAGCATTTT.

This clone occurred once. The gene calls are TRBV6-1 and TRBJ1-5; D ambiguous. The CDR3 totals 12 residues. V lost 8 bases and J lost 5, with 10 bases in between. Germline V gene lookup returns CDR1 MNHNS and CDR2 SASEGT. The CDR3 loop is CASQRRDQPQHF. The CDR3 DNA reads TGTGCCAGCCAGAGGCGGGATCAGCCCCAGCATTTT.

This rearrangement joins TRBV27 to TRBJ2-7, with D perhaps TRBD1 (6 bases). From germline, CDR1 is MNHEY and CDR2 SMNVEV (reference sequence). Trimming cost V 2 bases and J 0 bases, with 8 bases left between them. The length of the CDR3 is 14 residues. The DNA for the CDR3 is TGTGCCAGCAGTTTAACAGGGTCCTCCTACGAGCAGTACTTC. It encodes CASSLTGSSYEQYF.

This clone was found once. The J gene is TRBJ2-3, the V gene TRBV30, with 8 bases that match TRBD2. The CDR3 spans 13 residues. Trimming removed 7 bases from V and 4 bases from J; junction bases left unmatched: 7. Germline-derived CDR1 and CDR2 are GTSNPN and SVGIG (reference sequence). The CDR3 DNA reads as TGTGCCTCGAGCGGGAGCGGATCAGATACGCAGTATTTT. Residues: CASSGSGSDTQYF. Full variable domain (outside the CDR3, taken from reference TRBV30 and TRBJ2-3): SQTIHQWPATLVQPVGSPLSLECTVEGTSNPNLYWYRQAAGRGLQLLFYSVGIGQISSEVPQNLSASRPQDRQFILSSKKLLLSDSGFYLCASSGSGSDTQYFGPGTRLTVL.